This passage covers 7 T cell receptor beta chains from one sample sequenced in a study of human T cells and chemical hapten exposure. One entry per CDR3 protein results from TCRdb running MiXCR on the RACE reads. This table holds a few hundred thousand distinct CDR3 sequences, about 6% found once. Time point specified: patch test 2, 6 weeks after DPC sensitization. Indicated treatment: therapeutic diphenylcyclopropenone sensitization with weekly scalp DPC. The specimen was whole blood, collected in connection with sensitization to the hapten diphenylcyclopropenone (DPC). The receptors derive from a woman younger than 30 with alopecia areata. Some clones in this sample may be carry-over from other donors' samples.

J is TRBJ2-7 and V is TRBV4-3, with D possibly matching TRBD1 (7 bases). The length of the CDR3 is 15 residues. Trimming removed 1 base from V and 4 bases from J, with 14 bases in between. Germline CDR1 and CDR2: LGHNA and YSLEER. The DNA of the CDR3 is TGCGCCAGCAGCCAAGTCCTCCAGGGGGGTTACGAGCAGTACTTC. Translation gives CASSQVLQGGYEQYF.

This clonotype was detected only once. The CDR3 DNA reads TGTGCCAGCAGCCCCTGGGCCGGACGGGGGAAACTTACGCAGTATTTT. This sequence encodes CASSPWAGRGKLTQYF. This chain links TRBV11-2 with TRBJ2-3; weak D call: TRBD2 (6 bases). Trimming removed 5 bases from V and 8 bases from J, with 23 bases in between. The germline CDR1 and CDR2 sequences are SGHAT and FQNNGV. The CDR3 has 16 residues.

This clonotype was seen repeatedly, ten times or more. V gene TRBV29-1 combines with J gene TRBJ1-2, with TRBD1 as a possible D gene (6 bases). The V and J ends lost 6 bases and 4 bases respectively, with 18 bases between them. This CDR3 comprises 14 residues. Germline-derived CDR1 and CDR2 are SQVTM and ANQGSEA. The CDR3 loop is CSVDGGGALYGYTF. The DNA of the CDR3 is TGCAGCGTGGACGGAGGGGGTGCCCTCTATGGCTACACCTTC.

In nucleotides, the CDR3 is TGTGCCAGCAGCTCCAGGGGGACGTACACCTCTGGGGCCAACGTCCTGACTTTC. Residues: CASSSRGTYTSGANVLTF. The chain joins TRBV12-3 or TRBV12-4 to TRBJ2-6, with 7 nucleotides matching TRBD1. CDR3 length: 18 amino acids. The V and J ends lost 6 bases and 0 bases, in that order; junction bases with no gene match: 11.

Regarding this clonotype: A much larger clone sits a single nucleotide away, making a read error possible. The CDR3 carries no conserved terminal phenylalanine or tryptophan, so it likely arises from a read error. The chain carries TRBV7-9 and TRBJ2-7, with unresolved D. Germline lookup yields CDR1 SEHNR and CDR2 FQNEAQ (reference sequence). This CDR3 contains 12 residues. V was clipped by 5 bases and J by 5 bases, with 10 bases between them. CDR3 loop: CASSPEQHEQYL. The CDR3 DNA reads as TGTGCCAGCAGCCCTGAACAGCACGAGCAGTACCTC.

This clonotype occurred a few times. V gene TRBV7-9 combines with J gene TRBJ1-2; 12 bases fit TRBD1. Per germline, CDR1 SEHNR and CDR2 FQNEAQ (reference sequence). The CDR3 totals 16 residues. J lost 5 bases, V lost 0 bases, and 4 bases had no gene match. The CDR3 loop is CASSLAGTGGNYGYTF. The CDR3 DNA reads TGTGCCAGCAGCTTAGCCGGGACAGGGGGCAATTATGGCTACACCTTC.

This chain links TRBV7-9 with TRBJ1-4, with D perhaps matching TRBD1 (5 bases). Germline-derived CDR1 and CDR2 are SEHNR and FQNEAQ (reference sequence). V gave up 6 bases and J gave up 0 bases, with 11 bases separating them. CDR3 length: 15 residues. The CDR3 here is CASRGGMATNEKLFF. The CDR3, as DNA: TGTGCCAGCAGGGGGGGAATGGCAACTAATGAAAAACTGTTTTTT. Complete variable domain (other parts from reference TRBV7-9 and TRBJ1-4): DTGVSQNPRHKITKRGQNVTFRCDPISEHNRLYWYRQTLGQGPEFLTYFQNEAQLEKSRLLSDRFSAERPKGSFSTLEIQRTEQGDSAMYLCASRGGMATNEKLFFGSGTQLSVL.